The clone carrying this T cell receptor (beta chain) has at least ten counts. Its antigen is unknown. Looked up from germline, CDR1 is SEHNR and CDR2 is FQNEAQ (reference sequence). V lost 5 bases, J lost 10 bases, and 11 bases stayed unmatched. This CDR3 is built from 15 residues. Time point reported: patch test 2, 6 weeks after DPC sensitization. Indicated treatment: therapeutic diphenylcyclopropenone sensitization with weekly scalp DPC. People who gave samples had alopecia, were 18 to 70 years old, and were suitable for DPC. The entry originates in a study of human T cells and chemical hapten exposure. Study at large: Skin on the upper inner arm, roughly 2 cm by roughly 2 cm in size, was sensitized with 2% DPC. Each patch test put 0.01% DPC on the upper back, and results were read at 6 days. Study-level points and caveats: Donors' alopecia may make their immune response differ from healthy people's.

TCRdb itself ran the RACE reads through MiXCR, one entry per CDR3 protein. The data contain tens of thousands of distinct CDR3 sequences, 10% of them seen just once; the ten biggest clones take up roughly 6.8%. The chain links TRBV7-9 to TRBJ2-1, with 10 nucleotides matching TRBD1. Sequenced here: whole blood, sampled in connection with sensitization to the hapten diphenylcyclopropenone (DPC). The clonotype comes from a woman aged 45-65 years with alopecia areata. Some clones in this sample may be carry-over from other donors' samples. The chain's CDR3 is CASSLNRDRGKEQFF. In nucleotides, the CDR3 is TGTGCCAGCAGCCTTAACCGGGACAGGGGTAAAGAGCAGTTCTTC.